This TCR beta chain was identified in a study of regulatory T cells in long-lasting Graves disease. Germline CDR1 is SNHLY and CDR2 is FYNNEI. With 6 bases removed from V and 2 bases from J, the gap between germline ends came to 16 bases. The CDR3 runs 15 residues. Construction of the TCR beta libraries employed iRepertoire HTBI primers in conjunction with Arm-PCR of CDR3 regions. Each CDR3 protein is one row after TCRdb ran MiXCR on the multiplex PCR reads. The repertoire holds 350,000 to 400,000 distinct CDR3 sequences, with 15% to 20% as singletons. In its sample, this clonotype was seen many times. Time point noted: newly diagnosed GD, antithyroid drugs for less than 3 months. PBMC-derived RNA was used for the TCR library. The same data also contributed to another study, on T cells in Graves' hyperthyroidism and ophthalmopathy.

This specimen was peripheral blood mononuclear cells (PBMCs), taken at new diagnosis, from a patient treated with antithyroid drugs. This TCR was sampled from a woman aged 18-30 years with Graves disease. V is TRBV2 and J is TRBJ1-1; D is perhaps TRBD1 (6 bases). The CDR3 coding sequence is TGTGCCAGCAGGGGAGGAACGGACAGAAACACTGAAGCTTTCTTT. This translates into CASRGGTDRNTEAFF.